The 21 T cell receptor beta chains in this list originate from one sample, sequenced in a study of vaccination effects on CD4 cells after COVID-19. The repertoire was sequenced with immunoSEQ multiplex PCR; TCRdb's copy has only in-frame clones and lacks some. The repertoire includes over 55,000 clones, around three quarters of them detected once, and roughly 4% sits in the top ten. These TCRs are of unknown antigen specificity. Antigen-specific CD4+ T cells were expanded with viral peptide pools in the ViraFEST assay before sequencing. CD4+ T cell isolation took place after nine to eleven days of culture. No vaccinee had earlier SARS-CoV-2 infection, and nucleocapsid antibodies were negative. Sequences were derived from CD4+ T cells from PBMCs cultured with HCoV-OC43 spike peptides, sampled before COVID-19 vaccination. This sample's subset: HCoV-OC43 spike overlapping peptide pool stimulation. The receptors stem from a human donor who received a COVID-19 vaccine.

The chain combines TRBV15 with TRBJ1-4; D is unclear. The germline V and J ends were trimmed by 0 bases and 8 bases, with 13 bases remaining between them. Germline V gene lookup returns CDR1 LNHNV and CDR2 YYDKDF (reference sequence). The CDR3 length is 15 residues. DNA for the CDR3: TGTGCCACCAGCAGAGATGGTGTGGGGATAGAAAAACTGTTTTTT. It encodes CATSRDGVGIEKLFF.

This clone was found a few times. The rearrangement links TRBV7-3 to TRBJ2-1, with 7 positions matching TRBD2. Germline CDR1 and CDR2: SGHTA and FQGTGA. Trimming cost V 1 base and J 6 bases; bases outside gene matches: 3. This CDR3 has 14 residues. The CDR3 spells CASSLSGGINEQFF. CDR3 sequence (DNA): TGTGCCAGCAGCTTAAGCGGGGGAATCAATGAGCAGTTCTTC.

This clone has a handful of counts. This chain uses TRBV7-2 with TRBJ1-2; D perhaps matches TRBD1 (6 bases). The CDR3 has 13 amino acids. Germline-derived CDR1 and CDR2 are SGHTA and FQGNSA. V lost 0 bases to trimming and J lost 7 bases, with 9 bases between them. The CDR3 protein is CASSLASGVGYTF. As DNA, the CDR3 is TGTGCCAGCAGCTTAGCTTCAGGGGTTGGCTACACCTTC.

The chain employs TRBV11-2 and TRBJ2-1; either TRBD1 or TRBD2 may fit D (5 bases each). Trimming stripped 5 bases from V and 4 bases from J, with 21 bases between. Looked up from germline, CDR1 is SGHAT and CDR2 is FQNNGV. This CDR3 has 17 residues. CDR3 amino acids: CASSPRPGRGLYNEQFF. The CDR3 nucleotides read TGTGCCAGCAGCCCCCGACCGGGACGCGGGCTTTACAATGAGCAGTTCTTC.

The chain carries TRBV4-3 and TRBJ2-5; TRBD1 matches 9 bases. V lost 3 bases, J lost 4 bases, and 9 bases stayed unmatched. Germline V lookup: CDR1 LGHNA, CDR2 YSLEER. This CDR3 region has 16 residues. CDR3: CASSQGTGIGRETQYF. The CDR3, as DNA: TGCGCCAGCAGCCAGGGGACAGGGATAGGGCGAGAGACCCAGTACTTC.

This clone was seen once. The J gene is TRBJ2-3, the V gene TRBV6-1, with a possible D match to TRBD1 (5 bases). CDR1 and CDR2 (germline): MNHNS, SASEGT. The V gene lost 3 bases and the J gene lost 2 bases, with 15 bases spanning the gap. The CDR3 extends over 16 amino acids. The CDR3: CASSDGQGVPTDTQYF. In DNA form, the CDR3 reads TGTGCCAGCAGTGATGGGCAGGGCGTTCCCACAGATACGCAGTATTTT.

The gene calls are TRBV5-8 and TRBJ2-2, with D tentatively TRBD2 (5 bases). This CDR3 is built from 17 residues. V gave up 4 bases and J gave up 0 bases, with 16 bases separating them. The germline V gene encodes CDR1 SGHTS and CDR2 YDEGEE. CDR3 nucleotide sequence: TGTGCCAGCAGCCCCGCGGAGAGGGCCTCGAACACCGGGGAGCTGTTTTTT. Encoded protein: CASSPAERASNTGELFF.

CDR3 nucleotides: TGTGCCAGCAGATTCCTAGACAGCTACGAGCAGTACGTC. Residues: CASRFLDSYEQYV. The gene calls are TRBV5-6 and TRBJ2-7; maybe TRBD1 (5 bases). The CDR3 has 13 amino acids. Trimming stripped 5 bases from V and 3 bases from J, with 12 bases between. CDR1 is SGHDT, CDR2 YYEEEE, per germline.

The chain recombines TRBV28 with TRBJ1-3; D is uncertain. CDR3 size: 14 residues. V was trimmed by 7 bases and J by 4 bases, leaving 14 bases between them. Germline CDR1 MDHEN, CDR2 SYDVKM. The CDR3 coding sequence is TGTGCCAGCACCCTCTATATCGGAGGAAACACCATATATTTT. This codes for CASTLYIGGNTIYF.

V gene TRBV18 combines with J gene TRBJ2-2; a possible D gene is TRBD1 (5 bases). Germline CDR1 and CDR2: KGHSH and LQKENI. The CDR3 covers 15 residues. V lost 5 bases and J 1 base, leaving 11 bases between the germline ends. CDR3 residues: CASSDQGRNTGELFF. The CDR3 DNA reads TGTGCCAGCTCAGACCAGGGAAGGAACACCGGGGAGCTGTTTTTT.

The chain recombines TRBV2 with TRBJ1-5; weak D call: TRBD1 (5 bases). Trimming pared 7 bases from V and 3 bases from J, leaving 10 bases between. Germline loops: CDR1 SNHLY, CDR2 FYNNEI. The length of the CDR3 is 13 residues. The CDR3 protein is CASNVRANQPQHF. In DNA, the CDR3 is TGTGCCAGCAACGTCAGGGCCAATCAGCCCCAGCATTTT.

The rearrangement joins TRBV7-8 to TRBJ1-2, with D perhaps TRBD1 (6 bases). This CDR3 has 17 amino acids. V was pared by 5 bases and J by 5 bases, with 24 bases between. The germline gives CDR1 SGHVS, CDR2 FQNEAQ. CDR3 bases: TGTGCCAGCAGCCAGGGGCAATATGGTACAGGGACATATGGCTACACCTTC. Translated, it gives CASSQGQYGTGTYGYTF.

The chain has TRBV24-1 and TRBJ1-2; D uncertain. The CDR3 sequence is 12 residues long. The V end lost 6 bases, the J end lost 6 bases, and 10 bases lay between the germline ends. Looked up from germline, CDR1 is KGHDR and CDR2 is SFDVKD. CDR3 DNA: TGTGCCACCAGTAGGGATGGGGATGGCTACACCTTC. Translation gives CATSRDGDGYTF.

The V gene is TRBV15, the J gene TRBJ1-1; D gene unclear. The V gene lost 1 base and the J gene lost 1 base, with 4 bases spanning the gap. The CDR3 is 13 amino acids. The germline gives CDR1 LNHNV, CDR2 YYDKDF (reference sequence). The CDR3 reads CATSRVWNTEAFF. The CDR3 nucleotides read TGTGCCACCAGCAGAGTTTGGAACACTGAAGCTTTCTTT. The whole variable domain, filled in from reference TRBV15 and TRBJ1-1, reads DAMVIQNPRYQVTQFGKPVTLSCSQTLNHNVMYWYQQKSSQAPKLLFHYYDKDFNNEADTPDNFQSRRPNTSFCFLDIRSPGLGDTAMYLCATSRVWNTEAFFGQGTRLTVV.

The CDR3 loop reads CASSHQSYNEQFF. The CDR3 DNA reads TGTGCCAGCAGCCATCAGTCCTACAATGAGCAGTTCTTC. The rearrangement joins TRBV5-4 to TRBJ2-1; D not certain. V was trimmed by 4 bases and J by 1 base, leaving 6 bases between them. CDR1 SGHNT and CDR2 YYREEE come from the germline V gene (reference sequence). CDR3 length: 13 amino acids.

This clone has just a few counts. The chain carries TRBV5-1 and TRBJ1-1; 10 bases align to TRBD1. The CDR3 covers 13 residues. The V gene end was trimmed by 7 bases and the J gene end by 3 bases; junction bases not matched to a gene: 3. Germline V gene data show CDR1 as SGHRS and CDR2 as YFSETQ. The DNA of the CDR3 is TGCGCCAGCGGCGACAGGGGGCACACTGAAGCTTTCTTT. This encodes CASGDRGHTEAFF.

The chain has TRBV21-1 and TRBJ2-7. TRBV21-1 is a recognized pseudogene. CDR3 length equals 15 residues. CDR3 sequence reads: CASSKEGKSSYEQYV. CDR3 DNA sequence: TGTGCCAGCAGCAAAGAAGGGAAAAGCTCCTACGAGCAGTACGTC.

V is TRBV9 and J is TRBJ2-2, with a weak D call TRBD1 (7 bases). Germline V lookup: CDR1 SGDLS, CDR2 YYNGEE. The CDR3 totals 15 residues. Trimming took 6 bases from V and 2 from J, leaving 14 bases between them. CDR3 coding DNA: TGTGCCAGCAAAGGAGGGACAGCTAACACCGGGGAGCTGTTTTTT. It translates to CASKGGTANTGELFF.

J is TRBJ1-5 and V is TRBV10-3, with D perhaps matching TRBD1 (6 bases). The CDR3 consists of 15 residues. Trimming stripped 4 bases from V and 5 bases from J, with 15 bases between. The germline V gene encodes CDR1 ENHRY and CDR2 SYGVKD. The CDR3 DNA follows: TGTGCCATCAGTGCTCTCGGGACACTAGATCAGCCCCAGCATTTT. Residues: CAISALGTLDQPQHF.

The rearrangement links TRBV6-5 to TRBJ1-4, with D unclear. Per the germline V gene, CDR1 is MNHEY and CDR2 is SVGAGI. V lost 6 bases, J lost 0 bases, and 11 bases lay in between. The CDR3 extends over 15 amino acids. The CDR3 nucleotides read TGTGCCAGCAGACCGGGAGCTGCAACTAATGAAAAACTGTTTTTT. Residues: CASRPGAATNEKLFF.

The chain recombines TRBV6-2 or TRBV6-3 with TRBJ1-5; no clear D. V shed 5 bases and J shed 4 bases, with 6 bases lying between them. This CDR3 region has 12 residues. Germline V gene sequence: CDR1 MNHEY, CDR2 SVGEGT. This CDR3 reads CASSPRNQPQHF. As DNA, the CDR3 is TGTGCCAGCAGTCCCCGGAATCAGCCCCAGCATTTT.